These 7 T cell receptor beta chains originate from one sample sequenced in a study of Graves' ophthalmopathy and Graves' hyperthyroidism. Amplification targeted the TCR beta CDR3 regions, with RNA transcripts as the source material. The workflow started with a first-round RT-PCR run with HTBI primers and then moved on to a second-round multiplex PCR. Each CDR3 protein is one row after TCRdb ran MiXCR on the multiplex PCR reads. This repertoire shows 650,000 to 800,000 distinct CDR3 sequences, under 50% found once; its top ten account for around 3%. Material for sequencing was peripheral blood. The receptors shown here come from an adult man with Graves' ophthalmopathy.

This chain joins TRBV15 and TRBJ2-7; TRBD1 agrees at 10 bases. CDR3 length: 13 amino acids. The germline CDR1 and CDR2 sequences are LNHNV and YYDKDF (reference sequence). V lost 3 bases to trimming and J lost 6 bases; unmatched junction nucleotides: 2. The CDR3 reads CATSSGQGVEQYF. CDR3 nucleotide sequence: TGTGCCACCAGCAGTGGACAGGGGGTCGAGCAGTACTTC. Based on the CDR3 plus reference TRBV15 and TRBJ2-7, the full variable domain is DAMVIQNPRYQVTQFGKPVTLSCSQTLNHNVMYWYQQKSSQAPKLLFHYYDKDFNNEADTPDNFQSRRPNTSFCFLDIRSPGLGDTAMYLCATSSGQGVEQYFGPGTRLTVT.

The chain links TRBV5-1 to TRBJ2-2; a weak D match, TRBD1 (6 bases). Germline lookup yields CDR1 SGHRS and CDR2 YFSETQ. Trimming removed 5 bases at V and 7 bases at J, with 12 bases between. This CDR3 comprises 13 residues. CDR3 residues: CASRETGYGELFF. The CDR3 DNA follows: TGCGCCAGCAGAGAGACAGGCTACGGGGAGCTGTTTTTT.

This clonotype was observed many times. J is TRBJ1-3 and V is TRBV7-9; D not resolved. CDR1 and CDR2 (germline): SEHNR, FQNEAQ (reference sequence). This CDR3 has 14 residues. Trimming pared 5 bases from V and 2 bases from J, leaving 10 bases between. CDR3 nucleotide sequence: TGTGCCAGCAGCCCTCGAGGGCCTGGAAACACCATATATTTT. Protein sequence: CASSPRGPGNTIYF.

This clonotype occurred many times. The CDR3 region is CASARQVGMGEQYF. The CDR3 DNA follows: TGTGCCAGCGCCAGACAGGTGGGGATGGGCGAGCAGTACTTC. This chain links TRBV12-3 or TRBV12-4 with TRBJ2-7; TRBD1 might be the D (6 bases). V was cut by 8 bases and J by 6 bases, with 20 bases left in between. The CDR3 runs to 14 residues.

As to this clonotype: This may be a read error, as it is one base from a much larger clone. The chain carries TRBV19 and TRBJ1-5; 8 nucleotides align to TRBD1. CDR1 and CDR2 (germline): LNHDA, SQIVND (reference sequence). CDR3 size: 15 residues. V lost 5 bases to trimming and J lost 7 bases; unmatched junction nucleotides: 10. CDR3 bases: TGTGCCAGTAGTGTAAGTGGGCAGGGGGCGCAGCCCCAGCATTTT. This codes for CASSVSGQGAQPQHF.

At least ten counts were recorded for this clonotype. The CDR3 DNA reads as TGTGCCAGCAGTCGGACGGGCTGGAGCTCTGGAAACACCATATATTTT. Translated, it gives CASSRTGWSSGNTIYF. The chain has TRBV7-9 and TRBJ1-3; D not resolved. V lost 6 bases and J 0 bases, leaving 15 bases between the germline ends. The CDR3 runs to 16 residues. Germline V CDR1 and CDR2: SEHNR, FQNEAQ (reference sequence).

J is TRBJ2-7 and V is TRBV5-6; the match to TRBD2 covers 10 bases. Looked up from germline, CDR1 is SGHDT and CDR2 is YYEEEE. This CDR3 region has 20 residues. V was clipped by 2 bases and J by 6 bases; unmatched bases: 23. The CDR3 is CASSFISSGQLAGRVSEQYF. CDR3 DNA sequence: TGTGCCAGCAGCTTTATCTCTTCGGGACAACTAGCGGGAAGGGTAAGCGAGCAGTACTTC.